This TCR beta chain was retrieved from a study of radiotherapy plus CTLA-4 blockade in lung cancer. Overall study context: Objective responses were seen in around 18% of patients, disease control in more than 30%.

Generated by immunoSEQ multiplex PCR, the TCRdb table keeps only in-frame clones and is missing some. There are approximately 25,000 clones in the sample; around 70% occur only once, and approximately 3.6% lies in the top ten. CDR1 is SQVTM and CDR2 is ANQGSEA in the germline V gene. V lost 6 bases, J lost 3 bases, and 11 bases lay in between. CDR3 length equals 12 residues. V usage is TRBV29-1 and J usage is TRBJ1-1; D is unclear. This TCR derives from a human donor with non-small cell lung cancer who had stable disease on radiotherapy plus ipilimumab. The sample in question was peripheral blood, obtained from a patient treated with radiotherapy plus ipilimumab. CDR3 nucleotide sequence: TGCAGCGTGGGCAGTGGCCACACTGAAGCTTTCTTT. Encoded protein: CSVGSGHTEAFF.